These 5 T cell receptor beta chains were all obtained from the same sample, sequenced in a study of type 1 regulatory T cells. TCRdb fed the reads into MiXCR, producing one record per CDR3 protein. The sample lists 20,000 or so distinct CDR3 sequences; roughly half were seen once. Antigens of these TCRs are unknown. Sequenced material: cultured T cells, either the whole culture or a sorted T cell fraction (not recorded which). These receptors originate from a human donor in good health.

By sample fraction, this clonotype is medium-sized. DNA of the CDR3: TGCGCCAGCAGCGGTACCAGGGGTCAACGGAACACTGAAGCTTTCTTT. It is translated as CASSGTRGQRNTEAFF. The rearrangement links TRBV5-1 to TRBJ1-1; the D gene is possibly TRBD1 (6 bases). Germline CDR1 SGHRS, CDR2 YFSETQ. CDR3 length equals 16 residues. With 4 bases removed from V and 1 base from J, the gap between germline ends came to 17 bases.

This clonotype was seen once. The chain combines TRBV20-1 with TRBJ2-3, with D tentatively TRBD1 or TRBD2 (5 bases each). The CDR3 totals 14 residues. Trimming left V 0 bases short and J 14 bases short, with 21 bases between. CDR1 is DFQATT, CDR2 SNEGSKA, per germline (reference sequence). CDR3 nucleotides: TGCAGTGCTAGAGATCCCACAGAGTCTACCGGGGCGTATTTT. This encodes CSARDPTESTGAYF.

This clonotype was seen only a few times. V is TRBV30 and J is TRBJ1-2; the match to TRBD1 covers 10 bases. This CDR3 region has 14 residues. Germline CDR1 reads GTSNPN; CDR2 reads SVGIG (reference sequence). The CDR3 sequence: CVGRPGTGVYGYTF. As DNA, the CDR3 is TGTGTTGGGAGACCCGGGACAGGGGTTTATGGCTACACCTTC.

The chain uses TRBV18 and TRBJ2-5, with 7 bases aligning to TRBD2. The CDR3 extends over 18 amino acids. Germline assignment: CDR1 KGHSH and CDR2 LQKENI. The trim removed 3 bases at V and 7 bases at J, leaving 20 bases unmatched. The CDR3, as DNA: TGTGCCAGCTCACCCTACCCGACTAGCCGTAACTCCCTAGGGACCCAGTACTTC. It translates to CASSPYPTSRNSLGTQYF.

This clonotype was counted a few times. This chain connects TRBV15 to TRBJ1-5; 9 bases are shared with TRBD1. V shed 5 bases and J 6 bases; nucleotides not matched to a gene: 5. The CDR3 totals 14 residues. Per germline, CDR1 LNHNV and CDR2 YYDKDF (reference sequence). The CDR3 DNA reads TGTGCCACCAGCTTAGACAGGGGGTTTCAGCCCCAGCATTTT. Translating it yields CATSLDRGFQPQHF. Combining the CDR3 with reference TRBV15 and TRBJ1-5 gives the whole variable domain DAMVIQNPRYQVTQFGKPVTLSCSQTLNHNVMYWYQQKSSQAPKLLFHYYDKDFNNEADTPDNFQSRRPNTSFCFLDIRSPGLGDTAMYLCATSLDRGFQPQHFGDGTRLSIL.